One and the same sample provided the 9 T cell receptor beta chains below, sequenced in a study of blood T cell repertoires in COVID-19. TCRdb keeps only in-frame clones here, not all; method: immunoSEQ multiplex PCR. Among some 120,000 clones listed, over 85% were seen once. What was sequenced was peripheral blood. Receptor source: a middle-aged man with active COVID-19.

CDR3 nucleotides: TGTGCCAGCAGCTTTTCGGGATTCACTGAAGCTTTCTTT. This codes for CASSFSGFTEAFF. The V and J genes are TRBV5-4 and TRBJ1-1; unclear D gene. With 2 bases removed from V and 4 bases from J, the gap between germline ends came to 9 bases. The V gene's germline CDR1 is SGHNT and CDR2 YYREEE (reference sequence). The CDR3 totals 13 residues.

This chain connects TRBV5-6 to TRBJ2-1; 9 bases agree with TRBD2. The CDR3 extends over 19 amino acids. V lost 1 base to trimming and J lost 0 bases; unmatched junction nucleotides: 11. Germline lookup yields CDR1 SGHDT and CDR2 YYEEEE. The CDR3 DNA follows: TGTGCCAGCAGCTTGTCGGTAGCGGGAGTACCGGCCTCCTACAATGAGCAGTTCTTC. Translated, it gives CASSLSVAGVPASYNEQFF.

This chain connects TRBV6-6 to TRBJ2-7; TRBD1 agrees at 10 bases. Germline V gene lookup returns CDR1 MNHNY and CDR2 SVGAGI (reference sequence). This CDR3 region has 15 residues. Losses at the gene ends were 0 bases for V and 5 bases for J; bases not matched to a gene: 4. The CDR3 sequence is CASSYSLGQGNEQYF. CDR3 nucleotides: TGTGCCAGCAGTTACTCGCTGGGACAGGGGAACGAGCAGTACTTC.

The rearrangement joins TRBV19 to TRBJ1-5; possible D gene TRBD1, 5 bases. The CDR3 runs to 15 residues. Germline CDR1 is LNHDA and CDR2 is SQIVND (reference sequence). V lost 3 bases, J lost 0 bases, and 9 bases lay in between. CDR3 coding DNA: TGTGCCAGTAGTATGACAGCCTATAGCAATCAGCCCCAGCATTTT. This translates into CASSMTAYSNQPQHF.

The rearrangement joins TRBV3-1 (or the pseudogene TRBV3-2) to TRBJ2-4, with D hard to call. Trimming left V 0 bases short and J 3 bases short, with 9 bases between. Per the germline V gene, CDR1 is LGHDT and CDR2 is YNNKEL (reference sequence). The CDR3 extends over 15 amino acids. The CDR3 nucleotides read TGTGCCAGCAGCCAAGATGCCAGGCTCAAAAACATTCAGTACTTC. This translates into CASSQDARLKNIQYF.

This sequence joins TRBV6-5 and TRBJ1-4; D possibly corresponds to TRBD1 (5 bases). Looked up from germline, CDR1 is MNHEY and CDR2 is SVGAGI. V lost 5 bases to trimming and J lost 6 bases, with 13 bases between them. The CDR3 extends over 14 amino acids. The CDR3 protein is CASSKQVNDEKLFF. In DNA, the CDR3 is TGTGCCAGCAGTAAACAGGTTAATGATGAAAAACTGTTTTTT.

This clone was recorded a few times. The DNA of the CDR3 is TGTGCTAGTGGTTTGAAGTCAGGGGAGACCCAGTACTTC. Protein: CASGLKSGETQYF. The chain combines TRBV12-5 with TRBJ2-5, with D maybe TRBD1 (5 bases). Germline V gene data show CDR1 as LGHNT and CDR2 as FRNRAP. The ends were cut back, 2 bases at V and 5 bases at J, with 9 bases in the middle. The CDR3 is made up of 13 amino acids.

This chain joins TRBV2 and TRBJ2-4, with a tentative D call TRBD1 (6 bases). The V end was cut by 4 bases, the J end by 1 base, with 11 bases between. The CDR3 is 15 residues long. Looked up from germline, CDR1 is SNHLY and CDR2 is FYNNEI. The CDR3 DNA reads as TGTGCCAGCAGTGGGCCCGACAGGGCCAAAAACATTCAGTACTTC. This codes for CASSGPDRAKNIQYF. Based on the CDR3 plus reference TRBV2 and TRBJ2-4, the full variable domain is EPEVTQTPSHQVTQMGQEVILRCVPISNHLYFYWYRQILGQKVEFLVSFYNNEISEKSEIFDDQFSVERPDGSNFTLKIRSTKLEDSAMYFCASSGPDRAKNIQYFGAGTRLSVL.

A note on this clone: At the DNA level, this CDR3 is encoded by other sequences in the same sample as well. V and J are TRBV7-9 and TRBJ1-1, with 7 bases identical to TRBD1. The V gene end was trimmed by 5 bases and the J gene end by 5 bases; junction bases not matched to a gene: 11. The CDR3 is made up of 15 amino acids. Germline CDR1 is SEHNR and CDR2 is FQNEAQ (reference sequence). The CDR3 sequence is CASSKLGQFGTEAFF. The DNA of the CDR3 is TGTGCCAGCAGCAAGCTGGGACAGTTTGGTACTGAAGCTTTCTTT.